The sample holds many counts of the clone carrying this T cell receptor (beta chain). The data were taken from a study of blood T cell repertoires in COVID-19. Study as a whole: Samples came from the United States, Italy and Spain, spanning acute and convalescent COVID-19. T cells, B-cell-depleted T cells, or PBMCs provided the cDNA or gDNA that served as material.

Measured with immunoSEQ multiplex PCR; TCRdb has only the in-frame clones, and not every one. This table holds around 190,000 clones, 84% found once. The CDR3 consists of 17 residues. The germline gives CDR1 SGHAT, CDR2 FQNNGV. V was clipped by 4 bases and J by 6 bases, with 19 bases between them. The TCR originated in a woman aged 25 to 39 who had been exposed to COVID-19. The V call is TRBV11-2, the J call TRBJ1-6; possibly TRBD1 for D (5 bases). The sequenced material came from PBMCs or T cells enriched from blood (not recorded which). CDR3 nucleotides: TGTGCCAGCAGCTCCTATGACAGAACAGCTGTTAATTCACCCCTCCACTTT. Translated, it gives CASSSYDRTAVNSPLHF.